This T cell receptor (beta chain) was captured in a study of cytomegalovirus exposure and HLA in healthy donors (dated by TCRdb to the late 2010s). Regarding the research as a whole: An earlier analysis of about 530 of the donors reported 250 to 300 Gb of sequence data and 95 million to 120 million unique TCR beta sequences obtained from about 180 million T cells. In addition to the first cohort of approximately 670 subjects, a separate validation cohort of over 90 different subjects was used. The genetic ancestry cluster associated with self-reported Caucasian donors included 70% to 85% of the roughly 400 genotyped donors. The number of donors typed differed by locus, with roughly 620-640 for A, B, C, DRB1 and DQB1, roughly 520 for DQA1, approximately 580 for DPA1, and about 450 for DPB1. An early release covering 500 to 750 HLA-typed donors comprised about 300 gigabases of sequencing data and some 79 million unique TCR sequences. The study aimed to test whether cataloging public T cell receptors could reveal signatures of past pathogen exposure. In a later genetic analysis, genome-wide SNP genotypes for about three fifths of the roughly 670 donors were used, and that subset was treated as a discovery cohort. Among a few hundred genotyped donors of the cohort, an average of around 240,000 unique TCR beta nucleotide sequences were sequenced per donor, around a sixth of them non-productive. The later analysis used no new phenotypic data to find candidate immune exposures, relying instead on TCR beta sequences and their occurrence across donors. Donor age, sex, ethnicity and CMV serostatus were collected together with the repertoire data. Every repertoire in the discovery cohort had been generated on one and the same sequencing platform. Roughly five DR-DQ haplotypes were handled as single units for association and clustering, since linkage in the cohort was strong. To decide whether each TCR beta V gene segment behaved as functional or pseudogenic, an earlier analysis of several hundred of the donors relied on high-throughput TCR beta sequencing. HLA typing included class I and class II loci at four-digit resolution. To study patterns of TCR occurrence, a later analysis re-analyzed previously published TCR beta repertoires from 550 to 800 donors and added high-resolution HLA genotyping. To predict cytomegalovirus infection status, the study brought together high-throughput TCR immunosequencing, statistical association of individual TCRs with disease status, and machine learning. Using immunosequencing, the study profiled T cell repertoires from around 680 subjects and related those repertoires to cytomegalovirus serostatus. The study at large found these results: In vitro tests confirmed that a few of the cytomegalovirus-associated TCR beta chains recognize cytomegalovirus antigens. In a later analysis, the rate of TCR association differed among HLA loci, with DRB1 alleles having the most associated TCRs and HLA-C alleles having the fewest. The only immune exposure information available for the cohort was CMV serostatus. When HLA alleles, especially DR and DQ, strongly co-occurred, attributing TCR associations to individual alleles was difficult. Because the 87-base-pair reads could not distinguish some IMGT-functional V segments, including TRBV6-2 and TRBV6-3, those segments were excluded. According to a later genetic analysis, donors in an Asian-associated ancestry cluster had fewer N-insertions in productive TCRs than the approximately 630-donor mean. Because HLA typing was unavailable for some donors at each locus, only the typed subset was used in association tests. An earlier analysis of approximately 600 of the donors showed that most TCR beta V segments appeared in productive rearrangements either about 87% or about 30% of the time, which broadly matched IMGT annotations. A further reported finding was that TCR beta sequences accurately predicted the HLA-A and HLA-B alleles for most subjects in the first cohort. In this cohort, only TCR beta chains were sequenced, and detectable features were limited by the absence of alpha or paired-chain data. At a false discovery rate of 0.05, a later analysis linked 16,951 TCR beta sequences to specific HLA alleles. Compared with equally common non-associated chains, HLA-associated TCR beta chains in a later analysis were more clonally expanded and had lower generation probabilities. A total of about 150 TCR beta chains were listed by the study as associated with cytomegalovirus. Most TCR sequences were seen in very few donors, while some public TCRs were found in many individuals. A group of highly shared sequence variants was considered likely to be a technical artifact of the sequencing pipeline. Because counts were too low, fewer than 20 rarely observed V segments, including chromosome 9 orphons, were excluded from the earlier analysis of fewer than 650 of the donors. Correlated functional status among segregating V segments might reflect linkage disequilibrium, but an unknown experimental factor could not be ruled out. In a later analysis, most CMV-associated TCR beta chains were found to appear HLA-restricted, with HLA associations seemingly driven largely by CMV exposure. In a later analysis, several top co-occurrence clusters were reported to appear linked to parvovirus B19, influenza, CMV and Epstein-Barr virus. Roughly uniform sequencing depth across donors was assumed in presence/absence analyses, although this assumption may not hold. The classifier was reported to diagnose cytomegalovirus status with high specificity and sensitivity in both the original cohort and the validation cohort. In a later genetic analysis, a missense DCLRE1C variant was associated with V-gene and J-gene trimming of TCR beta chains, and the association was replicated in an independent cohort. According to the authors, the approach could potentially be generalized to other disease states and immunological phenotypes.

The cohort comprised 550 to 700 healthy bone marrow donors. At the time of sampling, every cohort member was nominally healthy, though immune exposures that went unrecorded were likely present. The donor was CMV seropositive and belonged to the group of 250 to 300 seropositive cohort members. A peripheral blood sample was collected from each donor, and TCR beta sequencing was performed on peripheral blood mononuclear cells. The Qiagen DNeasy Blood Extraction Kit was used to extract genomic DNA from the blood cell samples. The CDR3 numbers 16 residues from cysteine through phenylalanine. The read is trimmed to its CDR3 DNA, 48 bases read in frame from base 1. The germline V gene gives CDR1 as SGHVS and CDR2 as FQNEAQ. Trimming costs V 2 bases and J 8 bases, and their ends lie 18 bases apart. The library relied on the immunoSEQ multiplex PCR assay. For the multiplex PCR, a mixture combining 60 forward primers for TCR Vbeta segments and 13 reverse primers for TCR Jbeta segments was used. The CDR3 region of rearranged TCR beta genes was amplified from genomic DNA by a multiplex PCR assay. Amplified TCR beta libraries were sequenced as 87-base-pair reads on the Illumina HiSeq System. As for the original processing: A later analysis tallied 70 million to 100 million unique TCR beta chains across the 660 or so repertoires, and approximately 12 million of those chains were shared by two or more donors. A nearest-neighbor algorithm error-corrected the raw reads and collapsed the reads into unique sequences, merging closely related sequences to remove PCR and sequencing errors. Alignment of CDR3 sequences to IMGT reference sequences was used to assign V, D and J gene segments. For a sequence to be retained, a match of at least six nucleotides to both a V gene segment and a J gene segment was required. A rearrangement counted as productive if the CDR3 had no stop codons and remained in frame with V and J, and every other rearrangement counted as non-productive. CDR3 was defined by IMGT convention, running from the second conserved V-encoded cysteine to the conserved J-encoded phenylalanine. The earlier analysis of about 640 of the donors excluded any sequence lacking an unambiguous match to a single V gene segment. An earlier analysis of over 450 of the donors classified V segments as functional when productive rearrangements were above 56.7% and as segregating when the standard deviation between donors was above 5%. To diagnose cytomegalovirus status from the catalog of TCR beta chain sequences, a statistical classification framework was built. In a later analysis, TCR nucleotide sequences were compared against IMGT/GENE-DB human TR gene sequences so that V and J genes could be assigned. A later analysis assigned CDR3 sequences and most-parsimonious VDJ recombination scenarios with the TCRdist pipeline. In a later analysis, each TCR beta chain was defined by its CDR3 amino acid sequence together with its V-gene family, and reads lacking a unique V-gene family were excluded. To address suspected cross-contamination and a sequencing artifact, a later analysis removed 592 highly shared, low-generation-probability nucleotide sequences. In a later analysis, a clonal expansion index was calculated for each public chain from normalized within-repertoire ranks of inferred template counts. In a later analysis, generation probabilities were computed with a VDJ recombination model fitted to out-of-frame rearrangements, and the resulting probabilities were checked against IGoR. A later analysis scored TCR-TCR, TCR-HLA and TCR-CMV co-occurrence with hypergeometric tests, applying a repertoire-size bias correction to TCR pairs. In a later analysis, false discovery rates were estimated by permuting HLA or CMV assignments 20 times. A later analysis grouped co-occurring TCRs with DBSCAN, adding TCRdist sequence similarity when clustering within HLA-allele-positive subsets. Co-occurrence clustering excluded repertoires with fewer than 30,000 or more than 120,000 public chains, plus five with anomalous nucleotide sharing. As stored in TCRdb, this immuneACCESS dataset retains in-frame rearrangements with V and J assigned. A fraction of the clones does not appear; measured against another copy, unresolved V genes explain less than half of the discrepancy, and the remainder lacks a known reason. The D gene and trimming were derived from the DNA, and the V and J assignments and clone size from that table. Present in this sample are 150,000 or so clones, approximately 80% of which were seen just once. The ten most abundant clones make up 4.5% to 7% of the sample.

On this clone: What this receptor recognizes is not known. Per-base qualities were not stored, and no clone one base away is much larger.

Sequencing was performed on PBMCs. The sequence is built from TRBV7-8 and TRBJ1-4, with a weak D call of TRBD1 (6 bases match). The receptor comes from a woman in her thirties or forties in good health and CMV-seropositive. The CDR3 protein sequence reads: CASSLWMGHYKEKLFF. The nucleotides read TGTGCCAGCAGCTTATGGATGGGACATTACAAGGAAAAACTGTTTTTT.